The 4 T cell receptor beta chains given below trace back to one sample, sequenced in a study of follicular helper T cells after annual influenza vaccination. Clones were sequenced by immunoSEQ multiplex PCR, and TCRdb holds only the in-frame ones, with some missing. The table lists around 7,000 clones, 82% of them singletons. The time point was: 2015-2016 season, 7 days after influenza vaccination. The source was CXCR5- memory CD4+ T cells sorted from blood, collected 7 days after influenza vaccination. Every receptor here comes from an adult who received the influenza vaccine.

The rearrangement joins TRBV6-1 to TRBJ2-2; 14 nucleotides align to TRBD2. This CDR3 has 15 amino acids. Germline CDR1 is MNHNS and CDR2 is SASEGT. With V trimmed by 6 bases and J by 7 bases, 4 bases remained unmatched. The CDR3 region is CASRGTSGGIGELFF. CDR3 DNA sequence: TGTGCCAGCAGGGGGACTAGCGGGGGTATCGGGGAGCTGTTTTTT.

In this sample, this clone turned up a few times. The J gene is TRBJ2-7, the V gene TRBV10-1; no firm D call. Between the trimmed V and J ends, which lost 8 bases and 5 bases, there was a span of 10 bases. The CDR3 consists of 11 residues. Germline V gene sequence: CDR1 WNHNN, CDR2 SYGVQD (reference sequence). The DNA for the CDR3 is TGCGCCAGCTCCCGACCGAACGAGCAGTACTTC. It specifies CASSRPNEQYF.

The chain uses TRBV30 and TRBJ2-5; unclear D gene. Trimming removed 0 bases at V and 2 bases at J, with 7 bases between. Germline lookup yields CDR1 GTSNPN and CDR2 SVGIG (reference sequence). This CDR3 comprises 13 residues. CDR3 nucleotide sequence: TGTGCCTGGAGTGTAGAGGTACAAGAGACCCAGTACTTC. Its protein is CAWSVEVQETQYF.

The chain recombines TRBV5-1 with TRBJ2-1; the match to TRBD2 covers 13 bases. Germline V gene lookup returns CDR1 SGHRS and CDR2 YFSETQ. J lost 0 bases, V lost 3 bases, and 9 bases had no gene match. CDR3 length: 19 amino acids. The CDR3 region has the DNA TGCGCCAGCAGCTCCGGGACTAGCGGGATCCGGAGCTCCTACAATGAGCAGTTCTTC. It yields the protein CASSSGTSGIRSSYNEQFF.